This T cell receptor beta chain was retrieved from a study of blood T cells in healthy people across ages. Study-level findings and limits: Among long-lived donors, naive CD4+ cells were more numerous and diversity higher than in aged donors. The unknown donor CMV status may have confounded expanded clonotype changes. Calculation of diversity from one million T cells yielded estimates considered to be underestimates.

Germline V gene data show CDR1 as DFQATT and CDR2 as SNEGSKA (reference sequence). The CDR3 loop spans 22 amino acids. V lost 4 bases to trimming and J lost 0 bases; unmatched junction nucleotides: 22. To note about this clonotype: Its specificity is unknown.

Combining a sample-barcoded 5' primer with a J-beta primer mix, a second PCR ran for roughly 7 to 11 cycles. MiXCR, run by TCRdb on the 5' RACE reads, gives a single entry per CDR3 protein. The sample consists of approximately 1,700,000 distinct CDR3 sequences, around 42% of them appearing once. Sequenced: blood. The sequence was obtained from a human donor in good health. The chain is built from TRBV20-1 and TRBJ2-1; 12 bases align to TRBD2. CDR3 DNA: TGCAGTGCTACTGACACAGTGTACGGGGCTAGCGGGGGGGAGAGCTCCTACAATGAGCAGTTCTTC. Its protein is CSATDTVYGASGGESSYNEQFF.